A selection of T cell receptor beta chains follows, all from one sample in a study of T cell repertoires in cytomegalovirus infection. No antigens are known for them. TCRdb independently ran MiXCR on the reads; one entry per CDR3 protein. The sample has around 300,000 distinct CDR3 sequences; about 20% are singletons. The sample consisted of cultured PBMCs, taken from culture after CMV antigen stimulation. These receptors were collected from a human donor in good health (CMV status not recorded). Some clones in this sample may be carry-over from other donors' samples. Both conserved end residues are part of each CDR3. The D gene is left open where the match is weak. Only some rows state a clone size, as once, few, many or a class for expanded clones.

j_gene | abundance | d_gene | v_gene | CDR3aa | CDR3nt
TRBJ2-2 | few | TRBD2 | TRBV5-6 | CASSLDLAGVVGELFF | TGTGCCAGCAGCTTGGATCTAGCGGGAGTGGTCGGGGAGCTGTTTTTT
TRBJ1-4 | many | - | TRBV7-2 | CASSLSPDRREKLFF | TGTGCCAGCAGCTTATCCCCGGATCGGAGGGAGAAACTGTTTTTT
TRBJ2-5 | many | - | TRBV7-2 | CASSLGRTIKTQYF | TGTGCCAGCAGCTTAGGGAGGACTATTAAGACCCAGTACTTC
TRBJ1-4 | few | - | TRBV25-1 | CASSGKARQRELFF | TGTGCCAGCAGTGGGAAGGCCCGTCAAAGGGAACTGTTTTTT
TRBJ2-5 | many | TRBD2 | TRBV7-2 | CASSLIIGGGEETQYF | TGTGCCAGCAGCTTAATTATCGGGGGGGGCGAAGAGACCCAGTACTTC
TRBJ1-2 | - | - | TRBV19 | CASADRSSNYGYTF | TGTGCCAGTGCCGACAGATCTTCTAACTATGGCTACACCTTC
TRBJ1-1 | - | - | TRBV2 | CASSEVRGSTEAFF | TGTGCCAGCAGCGAGGTACGGGGATCCACTGAAGCTTTCTTT
TRBJ2-2 | many | TRBD1 | TRBV7-2 | CASSMTGAGELFF | TGTGCCAGCAGCATGACAGGGGCCGGGGAGCTGTTTTTT
TRBJ2-1 | few | TRBD1 | TRBV6-1 | CASSESDRNEQFF | TGTGCCAGCAGTGAATCGGACAGGAATGAGCAGTTCTTC
TRBJ2-5 | many | TRBD2 | TRBV7-2 | CASSPGLAAETQYF | TGTGCCAGCAGCCCCGGACTAGCGGCCGAGACCCAGTACTTC
TRBJ2-1 | once | TRBD2 | TRBV5-6 | CASSPTAGRVEQFF | TGTGCCAGCAGCCCTACTGCCGGGAGGGTTGAGCAGTTCTTC
TRBJ1-2 | - | - | TRBV4-1 | CASSQTRDLSGDNYGYTF | TGCGCCAGCAGCCAAACCCGGGACCTAAGCGGGGATAACTATGGCTACACCTTC
TRBJ2-3 | many | TRBD1 | TRBV7-8 | CASSSEHRGVTDTQYF | TGTGCCAGCAGCTCGGAGCACAGGGGGGTCACAGATACGCAGTATTTT
TRBJ2-3 | - | - | TRBV18 | CASSPPRGTDTQYF | TGTGCCAGCTCACCACCGCGTGGTACAGATACGCAGTATTTT
TRBJ1-5 | - | - | TRBV7-2 | CASSLSQNQPQHF | TGTGCCAGCAGCTTGAGCCAAAATCAGCCCCAGCATTTT
TRBJ1-5 | - | - | TRBV12-3/TRBV12-4 | CASSFDGENQPQHF | TGTGCCAGCAGTTTTGACGGGGAAAATCAGCCCCAGCATTTT
TRBJ2-7 | - | - | TRBV7-2 | CASSFGTGINYEQYF | TGTGCCAGCAGCTTTGGTACAGGGATTAACTACGAGCAGTACTTC
TRBJ2-3 | many | - | TRBV7-2 | CASSLNRAFTDTQYF | TGTGCCAGCAGCTTGAACAGGGCTTTCACAGATACGCAGTATTTT
TRBJ2-3 | - | TRBD1 | TRBV19 | CASSLYRGLSDTQYF | TGTGCCAGTAGTCTATACAGGGGGCTAAGTGATACGCAGTATTTT
TRBJ1-2 | many | TRBD1 | TRBV7-6 | CASSLSEGALGYTF | TGTGCCAGCAGCTTATCCGAGGGGGCGCTGGGCTACACCTTC
TRBJ1-1 | few | - | TRBV7-2 | CASSVEEGTEAFF | TGTGCCAGCAGCGTCGAAGAAGGCACTGAAGCTTTCTTT
TRBJ2-1 | - | - | TRBV20-1 | CSARARADNEQFF | TGCAGTGCTAGAGCCCGGGCGGACAATGAGCAGTTCTTC
TRBJ1-2 | - | - | TRBV19 | CASSTGQPANYGYTF | TGTGCCAGTTCTACGGGACAACCAGCTAACTATGGCTACACCTTC
TRBJ2-5 | few | TRBD1 | TRBV6-2/TRBV6-3 | CASSLGQGYKTQYF | TGTGCCAGCAGTTTGGGACAGGGATACAAGACCCAGTACTTC
TRBJ1-5 | - | - | TRBV19 | CASSRSRNQPQHF | TGTGCCAGTAGTAGATCGCGAAATCAGCCCCAGCATTTT
TRBJ1-5 | few | - | TRBV28 | CASSSLREGKFNQPQHF | TGTGCCAGCAGTTCCTTGAGGGAGGGGAAATTCAATCAGCCCCAGCATTTT
TRBJ1-2 | few | TRBD1 | TRBV7-9 | CASSLPLGQAAYYGYTF | TGTGCCAGCAGCTTACCCCTCGGACAGGCAGCCTACTATGGCTACACCTTC
TRBJ2-4 | - | TRBD1 | TRBV12-5 | CASGSGQGAWDIQYF | TGTGCTAGTGGTTCCGGACAGGGGGCGTGGGACATTCAGTACTTC
TRBJ1-1 | few | - | TRBV12-3/TRBV12-4 | CASSLLGAEKDTEAFF | TGTGCCAGCAGTTTACTGGGGGCGGAGAAGGACACTGAAGCTTTCTTT
TRBJ2-7 | - | - | TRBV27 | CASSLSTQPGPLYEQYF | TGTGCCAGCAGTCTCTCTACCCAGCCGGGGCCTCTTTACGAGCAGTACTTC
TRBJ1-5 | - | - | TRBV10-3 | CAHRSQPQHF | TGTGCTCATCGGAGTCAGCCCCAGCATTTT
TRBJ2-7 | many | TRBD1 | TRBV7-2 | CASSLGGQAYEQYF | TGTGCCAGCAGCTTAGGGGGACAGGCTTACGAGCAGTACTTC
TRBJ2-7 | many | - | TRBV7-8 | CASSLAGTSSYEQYF | TGTGCCAGCAGCTTAGCCGGGACGTCCTCCTACGAGCAGTACTTC